The text below deals with one T cell receptor (beta chain). Its antigen is undetermined. The CDR3 covers 17 residues. Per germline, CDR1 SGHDN and CDR2 FVKESK. V lost 0 bases and J 5 bases, leaving 20 bases between the germline ends. The repertoire was sequenced with immunoSEQ multiplex PCR; TCRdb's copy has only in-frame clones and lacks some. Of 170,000 or so clones in the sample, 85% to 95% were seen once. The sample belongs to a study of T cell responses to AZD1222 COVID-19 vaccine. Broader study findings: In a largely white British group with more females than males, clonal diversity was possibly underestimated. Spike-specific TCR breadth and depth both grew after two AZD1222 doses.

The sample here was peripheral blood, taken 28 days after the second dose of the MenACWY control vaccine. This rearrangement joins TRBV14 to TRBJ2-7; D gene unclear. This clonotype was sampled from an adult who received the MenACWY meningococcal vaccine as a control. The CDR3 region is CASSQDPWILGIDEQYF. In DNA form, the CDR3 reads TGTGCCAGCAGCCAAGATCCATGGATCCTGGGTATCGACGAGCAGTACTTC.